Each of the 24 T cell receptor beta chains below was sequenced from the same sample in a study of T cell responses to AZD1222 COVID-19 vaccine. TCRdb's copy holds only in-frame clones and misses some; the assay was immunoSEQ multiplex PCR. The table lists some 180,000 clones, around 92% of them singletons. Source: peripheral blood, taken on day 0 of AZD1222 vaccination. The receptors originated from an adult in good health.

The chain couples TRBV7-9 to TRBJ1-5, with 9 bases lining up with TRBD1. Per germline, CDR1 SEHNR and CDR2 FQNEAQ (reference sequence). This CDR3 is 15 amino acids long. Trimming at V came to 4 bases and at J to 1 base, leaving 2 bases not matched to a gene. The CDR3 here is CASSSGQGSNQPQHF. The CDR3 region has the DNA TGTGCCAGCAGCTCCGGACAGGGGAGCAATCAGCCCCAGCATTTT.

The V gene is TRBV7-7, the J gene TRBJ2-1; D gene unclear. Between the trimmed V and J ends, which lost 1 base and 2 bases, there was a span of 9 bases. The length of the CDR3 is 15 residues. CDR1 SSHAT and CDR2 FNYEAQ come from the germline V gene (reference sequence). The CDR3 sequence: CASSLGLTAYNEQFF. CDR3 coding DNA: TGTGCCAGCAGCTTAGGACTGACGGCCTACAATGAGCAGTTCTTC.

The V and J genes are TRBV5-1 and TRBJ2-3; D may be TRBD2 (6 bases). The V gene lost 4 bases and the J gene lost 1 base, with 13 bases spanning the gap. Germline CDR1 and CDR2: SGHRS and YFSETQ. The CDR3 length is 15 residues. CDR3 bases: TGCGCCAGCAGCCCCTCTAGCGCGGGCACAGATACGCAGTATTTT. Its protein is CASSPSSAGTDTQYF.

The chain employs TRBV29-1 and TRBJ1-1; possible D gene TRBD1, 6 bases. CDR1 SQVTM and CDR2 ANQGSEA come from the germline V gene. Deletions cut 2 bases from V and 1 base from J, with 8 bases between. This CDR3 contains 13 residues. The CDR3 nucleotides read TGCAGCGTTGAACAGACAGGGAACACTGAAGCTTTCTTT. Encoded protein: CSVEQTGNTEAFF.

The rearrangement joins TRBV5-4 to TRBJ2-3, with D hard to call. The germline V gene has CDR1 SGHNT and CDR2 YYREEE (reference sequence). This CDR3 has 12 residues. Trimming pared 0 bases from V and 2 bases from J, leaving 1 base between. Here the CDR3 DNA reads TGTGCCAGCAGCTTGGACACAGATACGCAGTATTTT. Translating it yields CASSLDTDTQYF.

This clone showed up just a few times. J is TRBJ1-6 and V is TRBV9; 7 nucleotides line up with TRBD1. V shed 2 bases, J shed 6 bases, and the junction held 5 bases outside the gene matches. Per germline, CDR1 SGDLS and CDR2 YYNGEE. The CDR3 has 15 amino acids. CDR3 in DNA: TGTGCCAGCAGCGTGAGACAGGGAGGTAATTCACCCCTCCACTTT. It encodes CASSVRQGGNSPLHF.

The chain is built from TRBV5-4 and TRBJ2-7, with 7 bases fitting TRBD2. Germline-derived CDR1 and CDR2 are SGHNT and YYREEE (reference sequence). V dropped 0 bases and J dropped 4; count of bases not matched to a gene: 7. The CDR3 is made up of 15 amino acids. The chain's CDR3 is CASSLESGDGYEQYF. CDR3 sequence (DNA): TGTGCCAGCAGCTTGGAAAGCGGGGATGGGTACGAGCAGTACTTC.

This chain connects TRBV27 to TRBJ1-1; D gene uncertain. V lost 3 bases, J lost 7 bases, and 12 bases lay in between. The CDR3 runs to 13 residues. Germline values: CDR1 MNHEY, CDR2 SMNVEV (reference sequence). CDR3 nucleotides: TGTGCCAGCAGTTTCATCCTGGGGAATGAAGCTTTCTTT. Residues: CASSFILGNEAFF.

V and J are TRBV2 and TRBJ2-2; 8 bases fit TRBD1. This CDR3 has 15 residues. The J segment lost 9 bases and the V segment lost 4 bases, leaving 10 bases of the junction unmatched. Germline CDR1 reads SNHLY; CDR2 reads FYNNEI. The CDR3 nucleotides are TGTGCCAGCAGTGCTGACAGGGGTGGGGTCCGGGAGCTGTTTTTT. Amino acids: CASSADRGGVRELFF.

This clone was counted a single time. The rearrangement uses TRBV18 and TRBJ2-5; TRBD1 agrees at 7 bases. The trim removed 2 bases at V and 2 bases at J, leaving 8 bases unmatched. CDR1 and CDR2 from the germline V gene are KGHSH and LQKENI. This CDR3 has 16 amino acids. The CDR3: CASSPTTGQLQETQYF. DNA of the CDR3: TGTGCCAGCTCACCAACGACGGGACAGCTACAAGAGACCCAGTACTTC.

V usage is TRBV3-1 (or the pseudogene TRBV3-2) and J usage is TRBJ1-6; a possible D gene is TRBD1 (5 bases). CDR3 length: 16 residues. CDR1 and CDR2 from the germline V gene are LGHDT and YNNKEL (reference sequence). Deletions cut 4 bases from V and 5 bases from J, with 15 bases between. CDR3 coding DNA: TGTGCCAGCAGCCGACGGCAGGGTCCGAATAATTCACCCCTCCACTTT. This encodes CASSRRQGPNNSPLHF.

The rearrangement links TRBV27 to TRBJ1-1; the D is unclear. In germline, CDR1 is MNHEY, CDR2 SMNVEV (reference sequence). V dropped 4 bases and J dropped 1 base, with 10 bases sitting between them. The CDR3 covers 14 residues. The CDR3 DNA reads as TGTGCCAGCAGTTCCCGGAGGAGGAACACTGAAGCTTTCTTT. As protein: CASSSRRRNTEAFF.

The chain joins TRBV12-3 or TRBV12-4 to TRBJ2-7; no clear D gene. This CDR3 spans 10 amino acids. Trimming took off 7 bases at V and 5 bases at J, with 6 bases between the two ends. The DNA of the CDR3 is TGTGCCAGCACCCAGGACGAGCAGTACTTC. Translation gives CASTQDEQYF.

This clone is judged medium-sized. The chain carries TRBV12-5 and TRBJ1-5; 9 bases are shared with TRBD1. Trimming at V came to 10 bases and at J to 2 bases, leaving 6 bases not matched to a gene. From germline, CDR1 is LGHNT and CDR2 FRNRAP. The CDR3 is made up of 14 amino acids. The CDR3, as DNA: TGTGCTACCTGGACAGGGGATGGCAATCAGCCCCAGCATTTT. Protein: CATWTGDGNQPQHF.

CDR3 in DNA: TGTGCCAGCCGACAGCAGGCCAAAAACATTCAGTACTTC. Protein product: CASRQQAKNIQYF. V and J are TRBV6-5 and TRBJ2-4; D possibly corresponds to TRBD1 (5 bases). The V end was cut by 8 bases, the J end by 1 base, with 9 bases between. Germline CDR1 and CDR2: MNHEY and SVGAGI. This CDR3 spans 13 amino acids.

The chain recombines TRBV5-1 with TRBJ2-1; D may be TRBD1 (5 bases). The CDR3 runs 14 residues. Per germline, CDR1 SGHRS and CDR2 YFSETQ. Trimming removed 0 bases from V and 8 bases from J, with 12 bases in between. CDR3 loop: CASSLGQGSDEQFF. The CDR3 nucleotides are TGCGCCAGCAGCTTGGGCCAGGGCAGCGATGAGCAGTTCTTC.

This rearrangement joins TRBV5-5 to TRBJ1-1; 7 nucleotides line up with TRBD1. J lost 4 bases, V lost 0 bases, and 9 bases had no gene match. Per germline, CDR1 SGHKS and CDR2 YYEKEE (reference sequence). This CDR3 spans 16 amino acids. The CDR3 spells CASSLAQGQFSTEAFF. CDR3 coding DNA: TGTGCCAGCAGCTTGGCCCAGGGACAGTTTAGCACTGAAGCTTTCTTT. Looking up the rest from reference TRBV5-5 and TRBJ1-1 gives the full variable domain: DAGVTQSPTHLIKTRGQQVTLRCSPISGHKSVSWYQQVLGQGPQFIFQYYEKEERGRGNFPDRFSARQFPNYSSELNVNALLLGDSALYLCASSLAQGQFSTEAFFGQGTRLTVV.

The gene calls are TRBV7-8 and TRBJ2-3; 10 positions match TRBD2. The CDR3 totals 18 residues. CDR1 is SGHVS, CDR2 FQNEAQ, per germline. J was trimmed by 0 bases and V by 4 bases; bases with no gene match: 10. In nucleotides, the CDR3 is TGTGCCAGCAGCTCCAGAACTTTAGCGGGGGGTAGCACAGATACGCAGTATTTT. Translated: CASSSRTLAGGSTDTQYF.

This clone has just one count. The chain carries TRBV25-1 and TRBJ2-7; D is perhaps TRBD1 (5 bases). Trimming took off 1 base at V and 10 bases at J, with 17 bases between the two ends. CDR1 is MGHDK, CDR2 SYGVNS, per germline. The CDR3 is 14 residues long. The CDR3: CASSESLGHPRQYF. The CDR3 nucleotides read TGTGCCAGCAGTGAATCGCTGGGGCATCCCCGCCAGTACTTC.

This clone was seen only once. The gene calls are TRBV4-1 and TRBJ2-3; TRBD2 matches 9 bases. Trimming at V came to 1 base and at J to 4 bases, leaving 9 bases not matched to a gene. CDR3 length: 17 amino acids. Germline values: CDR1 MGHRA, CDR2 YSYEKL. The CDR3 bases are TGCGCCAGCAGCCAAGCGAGCGGGGGGAGGGTTTCAGATACGCAGTATTTT. Protein product: CASSQASGGRVSDTQYF.

The chain couples TRBV6-5 to TRBJ1-1; D is perhaps TRBD1 (5 bases). V lost 2 bases to trimming and J lost 3 bases, with 13 bases between them. CDR3 length: 15 residues. Germline CDR1 and CDR2: MNHEY and SVGAGI. The CDR3 nucleotides read TGTGCCAGCAGTTACAGGTTGGGGGTACACACTGAAGCTTTCTTT. It yields the protein CASSYRLGVHTEAFF.

The chain uses TRBV5-4 and TRBJ1-2; 8 bases agree with TRBD1. Germline V lookup: CDR1 SGHNT, CDR2 YYREEE (reference sequence). V lost 4 bases and J lost 6; bases outside the gene matches: 8. This CDR3 has 14 residues. The CDR3 spells CASSLGQGANGYTF. CDR3 nucleotides: TGTGCCAGCAGCCTCGGACAGGGCGCCAATGGCTACACCTTC. Full variable domain (outside the CDR3, taken from reference TRBV5-4 and TRBJ1-2): ETGVTQSPTHLIKTRGQQVTLRCSSQSGHNTVSWYQQALGQGPQFIFQYYREEENGRGNFPPRFSGLQFPNYSSELNVNALELDDSALYLCASSLGQGANGYTFGSGTRLTVV.

The genes are TRBV10-3 and TRBJ2-3; 10 bases are shared with TRBD2. V shed 3 bases, J shed 2 bases, and the junction held 11 bases outside the gene matches. CDR1 and CDR2 (germline): ENHRY, SYGVKD. This CDR3 region has 18 residues. The CDR3 coding sequence is TGTGCCATCAGTGATTGGAGCGGGGGGGCCGGAGACACAGATACGCAGTATTTT. It encodes CAISDWSGGAGDTDTQYF.

The genes are TRBV2 and TRBJ1-2; the D gene is possibly TRBD1 (5 bases). This CDR3 spans 13 amino acids. V lost 4 bases, J lost 8 bases, and 14 bases lay in between. Germline CDR1 and CDR2: SNHLY and FYNNEI. The CDR3 DNA sequence: TGTGCCAGCAGTGGGCGACCGGGGCGAGGCTACACCTTC. It specifies CASSGRPGRGYTF.